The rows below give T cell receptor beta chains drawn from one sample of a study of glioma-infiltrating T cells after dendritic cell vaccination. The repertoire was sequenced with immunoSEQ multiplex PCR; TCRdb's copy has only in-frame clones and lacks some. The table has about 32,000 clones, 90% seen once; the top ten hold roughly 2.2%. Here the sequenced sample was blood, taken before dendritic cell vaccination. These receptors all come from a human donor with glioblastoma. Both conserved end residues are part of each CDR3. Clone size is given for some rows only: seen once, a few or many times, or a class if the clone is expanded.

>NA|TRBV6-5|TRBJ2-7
CASSYGTGGYEQYF
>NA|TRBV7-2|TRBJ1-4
CASSLRGTNEKLFF
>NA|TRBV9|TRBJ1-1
CASSDRTGGNTEAFF
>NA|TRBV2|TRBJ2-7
CASTGSAHEQYF
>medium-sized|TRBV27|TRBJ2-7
CASSLSGGAGGEQYF
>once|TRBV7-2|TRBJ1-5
CASSLEGDRRSPQHF
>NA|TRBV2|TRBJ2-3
CASSEDRTSTDTQYF
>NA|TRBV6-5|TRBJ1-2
CASSQRSTGHGYTF
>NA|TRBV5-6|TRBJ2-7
CASSLLDGRRHSYEQYF
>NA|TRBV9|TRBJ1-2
CASSRGQSNYGYTF
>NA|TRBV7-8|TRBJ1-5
CASSLGGTGGNQPQHF
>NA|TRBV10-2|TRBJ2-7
CASSFTGASYEQYF
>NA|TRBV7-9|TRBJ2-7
CASSLGSVAYEQYF
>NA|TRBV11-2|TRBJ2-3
CASSLGEGTSTDTQYF
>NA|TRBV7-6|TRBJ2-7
CASSLGQTLFYGQYF
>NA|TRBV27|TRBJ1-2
CATRGSQYYGYTF
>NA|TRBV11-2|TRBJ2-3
CASSLGIGGGAADTQYF
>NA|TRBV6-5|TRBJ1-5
CASSDRDNQPQHF
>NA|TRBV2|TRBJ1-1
CASSWDRTEAFF
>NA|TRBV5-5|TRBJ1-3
CASSLTSGAGGNTIYF
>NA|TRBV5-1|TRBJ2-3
CASRTVRDTQYF
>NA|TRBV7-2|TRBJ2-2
CASSSHPRGTGELFF
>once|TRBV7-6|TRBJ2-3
CASSLHSGLEVADTQYF
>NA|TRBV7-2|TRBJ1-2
CASRYPGQGVGYTF
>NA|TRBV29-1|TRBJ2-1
CSVSGFSRQQFF
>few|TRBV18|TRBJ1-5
CASSPLGQTGGQPQHF
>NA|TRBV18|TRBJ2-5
CASSPTGLAQETQYF
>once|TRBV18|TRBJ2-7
CASSPAGTGGYEQYF
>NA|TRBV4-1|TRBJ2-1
CASSRRQGANSYNEQFF
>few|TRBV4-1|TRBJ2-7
CASSQPSRGVYEQYF
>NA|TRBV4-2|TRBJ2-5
CASSQDPSTWTQYF
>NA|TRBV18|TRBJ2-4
CASSPTGKNIQYF
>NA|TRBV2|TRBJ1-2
CASSEGTGYGYTF
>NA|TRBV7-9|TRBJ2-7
CASSSGRGREYEQYF
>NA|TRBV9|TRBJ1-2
CASSVGRGNYGYTF
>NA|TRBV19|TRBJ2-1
CASSAPGIKSMEQFF
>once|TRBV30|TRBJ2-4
CAWRRGAENIQYF
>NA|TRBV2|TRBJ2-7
CASSSNGGPEQYF
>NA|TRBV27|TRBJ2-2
CASRTYRGSTGELFF
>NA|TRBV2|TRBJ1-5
CASSQRGLGGNQPQHF
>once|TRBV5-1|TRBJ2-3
CASSRGYTDTQYF
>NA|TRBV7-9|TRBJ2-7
CASSLTNYEQYF
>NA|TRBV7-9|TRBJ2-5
CASSEDGVRETQYF
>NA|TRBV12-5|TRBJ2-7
CASGTDREQYF
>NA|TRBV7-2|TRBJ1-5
CASSWKTGMDQHF
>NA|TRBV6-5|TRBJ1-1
CASTGGGEAFF
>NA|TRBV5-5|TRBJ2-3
CASSPRDFRYSDTQYF
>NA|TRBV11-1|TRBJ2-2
CASSPLANGELFF
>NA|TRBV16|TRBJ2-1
CASSQYATGGNNEQFF
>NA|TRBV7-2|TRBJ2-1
CASSSETSGVGFF
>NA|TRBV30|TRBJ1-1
CAWIRGRVTEAFF
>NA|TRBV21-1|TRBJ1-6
CASSKEISLPDNSPLHF
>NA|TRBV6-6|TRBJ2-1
CASSYAVAGGGEQFF
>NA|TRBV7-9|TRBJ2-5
CASAEGARETQYF
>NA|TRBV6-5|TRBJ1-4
CASSGGGINEKLFF